This T cell receptor beta chain came from a study of shared clonotypes between healthy human individuals. CDR3 length: 15 amino acids. Germline CDR1 and CDR2: MGHRA and YSYEKL. V was trimmed by 4 bases and J by 2 bases, leaving 14 bases between them. Whole-study results and caveats: Specimens sampled were limited to blood, with tissue repertoires likely differing.

Measured with immunoSEQ multiplex PCR; TCRdb has only the in-frame clones, and not every one. The repertoire holds fewer than 700,000 clones, with roughly 96% as singletons. CD8 cells regarded as naive lacked CD45RO, were positively chosen for CCR7, and omitted terminally differentiated effector memory CD45RA+ cells. As to this clone: What it binds is not known.

Specimen: naive CD8+ T cells sorted from blood. This chain uses TRBV4-1 with TRBJ2-5; D might be TRBD1 (6 bases). The clonotype comes from a woman under 40 in good health. The CDR3 here is CASSLVPGDQETQYF. In nucleotides, the CDR3 is TGCGCCAGCAGCCTTGTACCAGGGGATCAAGAGACCCAGTACTTC.